The clone carrying this T cell receptor beta chain was seen many times. Its antigen is not identified. TCR beta libraries were built with iRepertoire HTBI primers and Arm-PCR of CDR3 regions. TCRdb reanalysed the multiplex PCR reads using MiXCR and keeps one entry per CDR3 protein. The sample lists about 620,000 distinct CDR3 sequences, roughly 15% occurring once. This sample stems from a study of regulatory T cells in long-lasting Graves disease. The CDR3 runs 12 residues. Trimming shortened V by 1 base and J by 9 bases, and 10 bases separated the two germline ends. Germline V gene data show CDR1 as LGHDT and CDR2 as YNNKEL (reference sequence). The study's findings and limits: TCR diversity in persistent Graves' patients was below that of newly diagnosed ones. Persistent disease exhibited a predilection for TRBV28, TRBJ1-2 and TRBJ2-5.

Time point meaning: newly diagnosed GD, antithyroid drugs for less than 3 months. PBMCs were the source of the RNA used for TCR sequencing. Another study also made use of these data, one on T cells in Graves' hyperthyroidism and ophthalmopathy. According to that study: First-round RT-PCR with HTBI primers amplified the TCR CDR3 region. Also found in blood were most expanded thyroid clonotypes above 0.001.

The sample consisted of peripheral blood mononuclear cells (PBMCs), taken at new diagnosis, from a patient treated with antithyroid drugs. The sequence was obtained from a woman aged 25 to 39 with Graves disease. The chain recombines TRBV3-1 with TRBJ2-7; unclear D gene. Here the CDR3 DNA reads TGTGCCAGCAGCCAAGGTGGGCCTAGGCAGTACTTC. Protein sequence: CASSQGGPRQYF.